These T cell receptor beta chains were read from a single sample in a study of glioma-infiltrating T cells. TCRdb reanalysed the multiplex PCR reads using MiXCR and keeps one entry per CDR3 protein. The table records 160,000 or so distinct CDR3 sequences, 43% of them present only once. Sequencing was carried out using glioma tissue, nonneoplastic brain tissue, or PBMCs (not recorded which). The receptors were gathered from a human donor with low-grade glioma or glioblastoma, undergoing nonglioma brain surgery, or in good health (not recorded which). The CDR3 runs from the conserved cysteine through the conserved F or W. Each record gives: CDR3 protein, J gene, V gene.

cdr3_aa: CSVARTGNQETQYF
j_call: TRBJ2-5
v_call: TRBV29-1

cdr3_aa: CASSHSGLAGVEQYF
j_call: TRBJ2-7
v_call: TRBV19

cdr3_aa: CAISETGQPTGELFF
j_call: TRBJ2-2
v_call: TRBV10-3

cdr3_aa: CASRTDRGDNEQFF
j_call: TRBJ2-1
v_call: TRBV2

cdr3_aa: CASILRDRCYEQYF
j_call: TRBJ2-7
v_call: TRBV28

cdr3_aa: CASSQQRAVRGGYTF
j_call: TRBJ1-2
v_call: TRBV14

cdr3_aa: CASSPSINEKLFF
j_call: TRBJ1-4
v_call: TRBV12-3/TRBV12-4

cdr3_aa: CAPRGTASTDTQYF
j_call: TRBJ2-3
v_call: TRBV27

cdr3_aa: CATSDGRQGVPSGNTKYF
j_call: TRBJ1-3
v_call: TRBV24-1

cdr3_aa: CASSYLAGGAYSNQPQHF
j_call: TRBJ1-5
v_call: TRBV6-1

cdr3_aa: CASSEVGGKGNTIYF
j_call: TRBJ1-3
v_call: TRBV6-1

cdr3_aa: CASSISGRETHYF
j_call: TRBJ2-5
v_call: TRBV19

cdr3_aa: CASSIDGTDTQYF
j_call: TRBJ2-3
v_call: TRBV19

cdr3_aa: CASSHDRGRDEQYF
j_call: TRBJ2-7
v_call: TRBV3-1

cdr3_aa: CASRGGWTEQYF
j_call: TRBJ2-7
v_call: TRBV5-6

cdr3_aa: CASSFARSNQPQHF
j_call: TRBJ1-5
v_call: TRBV12-3/TRBV12-4

cdr3_aa: CSARDPVVNTEAFF
j_call: TRBJ1-1
v_call: TRBV20-1

cdr3_aa: CSASLSLPEQFF
j_call: TRBJ2-1
v_call: TRBV20-1

cdr3_aa: CASRDSPHRTEAFF
j_call: TRBJ1-1
v_call: TRBV6-1

cdr3_aa: CASSPPQGSNEQFF
j_call: TRBJ2-1
v_call: TRBV18

cdr3_aa: CASSVAVRGEQYF
j_call: TRBJ2-7
v_call: TRBV9

cdr3_aa: CASSSVTGTNEQFF
j_call: TRBJ2-1
v_call: TRBV5-1

cdr3_aa: CASSEETGSYEQYF
j_call: TRBJ2-7
v_call: TRBV7-2

cdr3_aa: CASSRQGSPLHF
j_call: TRBJ1-6
v_call: TRBV5-4

cdr3_aa: CASSLDRGGEDRAALYF
j_call: TRBJ2-5
v_call: TRBV11-2